This T cell receptor beta chain was identified in a study of OX40 agonist ivuxolimab in advanced cancers. This table comes from immunoSEQ multiplex PCR, and its TCRdb copy is limited to in-frame clones, with some not included. Among about 79,000 clones, 75% to 95% were seen once, and the ten largest hold 7.1%. CDR3 length: 15 amino acids. Trimming removed 5 bases from V and 0 bases from J, with 13 bases in between. Germline CDR1 and CDR2: SGHRS and YFSETQ. The V call is TRBV5-1, the J call TRBJ2-3; D is ambiguous. The TCR sequence derives from an adult with an advanced solid tumor such as melanoma, head and neck, liver or kidney cancer. The material sequenced was CD4+ or CD8+ T cells sorted from blood, taken in a trial of the OX40 agonist ivuxolimab. For the CDR3, the DNA is TGCGCCAGCAGTGGCTCCAGCTCTAGCACAGATACGCAGTATTTT. It yields the protein CASSGSSSSTDTQYF.